The sequence of this T cell receptor beta chain was determined in a study of blood T cell repertoires in COVID-19. Study-level background: COVID-19 samples from acute and convalescent phases originated in the United States, Italy and Spain. PBMCs, B-cell-depleted T cells, or T cells provided the cDNA or gDNA that made up the material.

Authors' analysis steps: Nucleated cell number was recorded as an estimate derived from reference gene primer amplification. Sequencing used immunoSEQ multiplex PCR; TCRdb keeps in-frame clones, though not all of them. The V and J calls and clone size were taken over from that table, and D and trimming were inferred from the DNA. The table includes hundreds of thousands of clones, around 87% detected once. J lost 0 bases, V lost 1 base, and 3 bases had no gene match. The CDR3 sequence is 15 residues long. CDR1 and CDR2 from the germline V gene are SGHTA and FQGNSA. The chain joins TRBV7-2 to TRBJ2-7; 7 positions agree with TRBD2. The source is a woman in her 50s with active or convalescent COVID-19. Sequencing was performed on peripheral blood. The DNA for the CDR3 is TGTGCCAGCAGCTTAGAAGGCGGGAGCTCCTACGAGCAGTACTTC. Amino acid sequence: CASSLEGGSSYEQYF.